Each of the 11 T cell receptor beta chains below was sequenced from the same sample in a study of CD8+CD57+ T cells in acquired aplastic anemia. TCR beta VDJ and CDR3 profiles were obtained from a genomic DNA template. TCRdb re-analysed the reads in MiXCR, keeping a single row per CDR3 protein. The table has about 160,000 distinct CDR3 sequences, 35% to 55% seen once. Source material: sorted CD4+, CD8+, or CD8+CD57+ T cells (not recorded which) from PBMCs. The receptors originated from a human donor in good health.

V and J are TRBV7-3 and TRBJ1-6; 9 nucleotides agree with TRBD1. The junction had 5 bases not matched to a gene; V was cut back by 2 bases and J by 9 bases. Germline CDR1 SGHTA, CDR2 FQGTGA. This CDR3 has 15 amino acids. The CDR3 is CASSLGDRESSPLHF. DNA for the CDR3: TGTGCCAGCAGCTTAGGGGACAGGGAAAGTTCACCCCTCCACTTT.

The rearrangement joins TRBV5-8 to TRBJ2-1, with D hard to call. The CDR3 sequence is 12 residues long. Germline values: CDR1 SGHTS, CDR2 YDEGEE. Trimming pared 4 bases from V and 7 bases from J, leaving 9 bases between. CDR3 nucleotides: TGTGCCAGCAGCACGGACGGGAATGAGCAGTTCTTC. Its protein product is CASSTDGNEQFF.

The V gene is TRBV10-3, the J gene TRBJ1-6; D is ambiguous. Germline V gene sequence: CDR1 ENHRY, CDR2 SYGVKD. Deletions cut 5 bases from V and 5 bases from J, with 7 bases between. The CDR3 contains 13 residues. Here the CDR3 reads CAISRTDNSPLHF. For the CDR3, the DNA is TGTGCCATCAGTCGGACGGATAATTCACCCCTCCACTTT.

In this sample, this clonotype turned up many times. The genes are TRBV19 and TRBJ2-2; 12 bases map to TRBD2. Germline CDR1 reads LNHDA; CDR2 reads SQIVND (reference sequence). With 0 bases clipped from V and 6 bases from J, the junction kept 5 bases outside the gene matches. This CDR3 is 17 amino acids long. CDR3: CASSIDNLAGGPGELFF. The CDR3 DNA reads TGTGCCAGTAGTATAGATAACCTAGCGGGAGGGCCCGGGGAGCTGTTTTTT.

The rearrangement uses TRBV19 and TRBJ1-2; D possibly corresponds to TRBD1 (5 bases). Germline CDR1 and CDR2: LNHDA and SQIVND (reference sequence). CDR3 length: 14 residues. The ends were cut back, 4 bases at V and 4 bases at J, with 13 bases in the middle. The CDR3 DNA is TGTGCCAGTAGTACTACCGGGACGGCCTATGGCTACACCTTC. This sequence encodes CASSTTGTAYGYTF. Supplemented by reference TRBV19 and TRBJ1-2, the full variable domain reads DGGITQSPKYLFRKEGQNVTLSCEQNLNHDAMYWYRQDPGQGLRLIYYSQIVNDFQKGDIAEGYSVSREKKESFPLTVTSAQKNPTAFYLCASSTTGTAYGYTFGSGTRLTVV.

This clonotype came up many times. The V and J genes are TRBV7-2 and TRBJ2-1, with a tentative D call TRBD1 (8 bases). The CDR3 contains 15 residues. Between the trimmed V and J ends, which lost 8 bases and 2 bases, there was a span of 16 bases. CDR1 and CDR2 from the germline V gene are SGHTA and FQGNSA. The CDR3 DNA is TGTGCCAGCGGGGGGGGGACAGGAACCTACAATGAGCAGTTCTTC. Translated, it gives CASGGGTGTYNEQFF.

Points on this clonotype: Being one base from a much bigger clone, this may be a read error. V is TRBV25-1 and J is TRBJ2-1, with unresolved D. This CDR3 region has 11 residues. Germline CDR1 is MGHDK and CDR2 is SYGVNS. The CDR3 region has the DNA TGTGCCAGCAGTTACCCCAATGAGCAGCTCTTC. Translated: CASSYPNEQLF. The full variable domain, its missing parts supplied by reference TRBV25-1 and TRBJ2-1, is EADIYQTPRYLVIGTGKKITLECSQTMGHDKMYWYQQDPGMELHLIHYSYGVNSTEKGDLSSESTVSRIRTEHFPLTLESARPSHTSQYLCASSYPNEQLFGPGTRLTVL.

As regards this clonotype: This may be a read error, as it is one base from a much larger clone. The chain joins TRBV6-1 to TRBJ2-2, with D perhaps matching TRBD1 (6 bases). V lost 8 bases to trimming and J lost 2 bases, with 15 bases between them. The germline CDR1 and CDR2 sequences are MNHNS and SASEGT. This CDR3 is built from 15 residues. The CDR3 protein is CASEQGNANTGELFF. CDR3 bases: TGTGCCAGCGAACAGGGCAACGCCAACACCGGGGAGCTGTTTTTT.

There are many counts of this clonotype. J is TRBJ1-1 and V is TRBV5-5; the D is unclear. The CDR3 loop spans 15 amino acids. Germline CDR1 reads SGHKS; CDR2 reads YYEKEE (reference sequence). Between the trimmed V and J ends, which lost 0 bases and 1 base, there was a span of 10 bases. The CDR3 here is CASSLVAGPNTEAFF. Written as DNA, the CDR3 is TGTGCCAGCAGCTTGGTGGCAGGCCCGAACACTGAAGCTTTCTTT. Based on the CDR3 plus reference TRBV5-5 and TRBJ1-1, the full variable domain is DAGVTQSPTHLIKTRGQQVTLRCSPISGHKSVSWYQQVLGQGPQFIFQYYEKEERGRGNFPDRFSARQFPNYSSELNVNALLLGDSALYLCASSLVAGPNTEAFFGQGTRLTVV.

As to this clonotype: Given a much more abundant clone one base away, this may be a read error. The gene calls are TRBV7-8 and TRBJ2-2, with 7 positions matching TRBD1. CDR3 length equals 17 residues. After removal of 8 bases from V and 4 bases from J, the junction contained 16 bases not matched to a gene. Germline V lookup: CDR1 SGHVS, CDR2 FQNEAQ. CDR3 DNA sequence: TGTGCCAGCGGCATACATCTACAGGGGATCTCCACCGGGGAGCTGTTTTTT. It yields the protein CASGIHLQGISTGELFF.

Comment on this clonotype: A clone one base away is much larger, so this may be a read error. The rearrangement links TRBV19 to TRBJ2-3; TRBD2 aligns across 7 bases. Per the germline V gene, CDR1 is LNHDA and CDR2 is SQIVND (reference sequence). The CDR3 runs to 17 residues. V lost 3 bases to trimming and J lost 0 bases; unmatched junction nucleotides: 9. The CDR3 region is CASSIWATSESTDTQYF. Here the CDR3 DNA reads TGTGCCAGTAGTATTTGGGCCACTAGCGAAAGCACAGATACGCAGTATTTT.